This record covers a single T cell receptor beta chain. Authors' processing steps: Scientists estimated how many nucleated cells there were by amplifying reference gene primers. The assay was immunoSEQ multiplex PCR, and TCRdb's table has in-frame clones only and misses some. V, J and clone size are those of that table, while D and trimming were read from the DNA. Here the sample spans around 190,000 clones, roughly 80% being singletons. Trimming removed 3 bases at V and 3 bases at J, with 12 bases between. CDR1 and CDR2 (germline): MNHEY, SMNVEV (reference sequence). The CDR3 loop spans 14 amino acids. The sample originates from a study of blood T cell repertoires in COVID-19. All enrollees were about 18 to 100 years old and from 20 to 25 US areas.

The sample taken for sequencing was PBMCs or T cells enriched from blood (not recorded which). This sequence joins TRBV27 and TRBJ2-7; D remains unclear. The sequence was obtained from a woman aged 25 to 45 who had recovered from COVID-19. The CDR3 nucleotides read TGTGCCAGCAGTTTGTTAGGTTCGGGCTACGAGCAGTACTTC. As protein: CASSLLGSGYEQYF.